The clone carrying this T cell receptor (beta chain) was recorded once. This sample is part of a study of T cell responses to AZD1222 COVID-19 vaccine. Generated by immunoSEQ multiplex PCR, the TCRdb table keeps only in-frame clones and is missing some. The table records tens of thousands of clones, approximately 90% of them present only once. CDR1 and CDR2 from the germline V gene are LNHDA and SQIVND (reference sequence). With 4 bases removed from V and 7 bases from J, the gap between germline ends came to 14 bases. The CDR3 extends over 14 amino acids. The sequence derives from an adult in good health. The chain couples TRBV19 to TRBJ1-5; possibly TRBD1 for D (6 bases). The sample was peripheral blood, taken on day 0 of MenACWY control vaccination. DNA for the CDR3: TGTGCCAGTAGTACCAATGGGGGCCGGCAGCCCCAGCATTTT. It yields the protein CASSTNGGRQPQHF.